This paragraph reports one T cell receptor beta chain. The sample belongs to a study of T cells after somatic rescue of genetic block. The CDR3 covers 14 residues. Trimming cost V 5 bases and J 4 bases; bases outside gene matches: 4. Germline CDR1 is SGHRS and CDR2 is YFSETQ. Measured with immunoSEQ multiplex PCR; TCRdb has only the in-frame clones, and not every one. The table lists about 88,000 clones, about nine tenths of them singletons, with roughly 1.7% in the top ten. The receptor comes from a woman aged 18 to 35. The sequenced sample consisted of peripheral blood mononuclear cells (PBMCs). This chain links TRBV5-1 with TRBJ2-1, with 9 bases matching TRBD2. CDR3 nucleotide sequence: TGCGCCAGCAGTCACAGCGGGAGGTACAATGAGCAGTTCTTC. This codes for CASSHSGRYNEQFF. Full variable domain (missing parts from reference TRBV5-1 and TRBJ2-1): KAGVTQTPRYLIKTRGQQVTLSCSPISGHRSVSWYQQTPGQGLQFLFEYFSETQRNKGNFPGRFSGRQFSNSRSEMNVSTLELGDSALYLCASSHSGRYNEQFFGPGTRLTVL.